The clone carrying this T cell receptor beta chain was picked up one time. The data originate from a study of CD8+ T cells in alopecia areata. This sample's treatment: oral pan-JAK inhibitor, 5-10 mg twice daily. Both CD4+ and CD8+ T cells were separated by sorting PBMCs. Extracted RNA was reverse transcribed into cDNA, the sequencing template. Assay: immunoSEQ multiplex PCR; the TCRdb copy retains only in-frame clones and omits some. Among roughly 100,000 clones listed, 85% to 90% were seen once. CDR3 length: 17 amino acids. The V segment lost 5 bases and the J segment 6 bases; nucleotides outside the gene matches: 7. Germline-derived CDR1 and CDR2 are PRHDT and FYEKMQ (reference sequence).

The sequence came from a human donor with alopecia areata. Sample: CD8+ T cells sorted from blood, taken around week 31, from a patient treated with tofacitinib. This chain joins TRBV13 and TRBJ2-1; 16 nucleotides align to TRBD2. As DNA, the CDR3 is TGTGCCAGCAGCCCGGGGACTAGCGGGGGGGCCTTCAATGAGCAGTTCTTC. It codes for CASSPGTSGGAFNEQFF.